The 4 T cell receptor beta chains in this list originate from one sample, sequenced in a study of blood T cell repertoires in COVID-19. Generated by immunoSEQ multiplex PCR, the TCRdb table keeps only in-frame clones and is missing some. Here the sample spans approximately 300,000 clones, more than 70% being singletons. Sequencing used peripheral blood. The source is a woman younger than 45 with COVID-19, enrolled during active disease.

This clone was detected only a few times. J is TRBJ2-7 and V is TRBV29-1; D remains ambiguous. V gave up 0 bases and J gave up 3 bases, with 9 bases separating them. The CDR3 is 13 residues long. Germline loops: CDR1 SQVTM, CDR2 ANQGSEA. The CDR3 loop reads CSVEDPLRYEQYF. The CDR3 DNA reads TGCAGCGTTGAAGATCCCCTCCGCTACGAGCAGTACTTC.

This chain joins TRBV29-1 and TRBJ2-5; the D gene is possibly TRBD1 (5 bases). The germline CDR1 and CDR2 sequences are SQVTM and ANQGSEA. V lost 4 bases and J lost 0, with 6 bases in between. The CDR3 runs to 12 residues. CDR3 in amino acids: CSVAQDQETQYF. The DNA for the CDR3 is TGCAGCGTTGCACAGGACCAAGAGACCCAGTACTTC.

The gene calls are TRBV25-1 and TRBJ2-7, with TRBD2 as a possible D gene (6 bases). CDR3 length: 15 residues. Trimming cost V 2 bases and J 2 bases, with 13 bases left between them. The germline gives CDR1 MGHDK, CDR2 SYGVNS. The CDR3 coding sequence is TGTGCCAGCAGTGAAGGAGGGGCGAAAACCTACGAGCAGTACTTC. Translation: CASSEGGAKTYEQYF.

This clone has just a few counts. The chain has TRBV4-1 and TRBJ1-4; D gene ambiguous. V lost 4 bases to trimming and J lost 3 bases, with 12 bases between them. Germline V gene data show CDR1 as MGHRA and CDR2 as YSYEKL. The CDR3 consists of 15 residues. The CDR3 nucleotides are TGCGCCAGCAGCCTCCGGACTGACTCTAATGAAAAACTGTTTTTT. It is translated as CASSLRTDSNEKLFF.